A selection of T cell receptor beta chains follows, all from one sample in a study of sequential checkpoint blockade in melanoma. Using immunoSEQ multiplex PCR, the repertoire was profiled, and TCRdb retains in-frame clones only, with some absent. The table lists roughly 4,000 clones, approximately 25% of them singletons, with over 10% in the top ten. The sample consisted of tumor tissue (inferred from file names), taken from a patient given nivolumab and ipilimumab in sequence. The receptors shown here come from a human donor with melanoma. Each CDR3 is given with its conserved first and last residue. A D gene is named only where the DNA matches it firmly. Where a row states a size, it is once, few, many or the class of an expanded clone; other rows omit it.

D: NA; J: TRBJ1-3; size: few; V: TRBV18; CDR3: CASSLDRSSGNTIYF; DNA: TGTGCCAGCTCCCTCGACAGGAGCTCTGGAAACACCATATATTTT
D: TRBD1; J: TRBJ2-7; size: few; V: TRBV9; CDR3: CASRAPGQGTYEQYF; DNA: TGTGCCAGCAGAGCCCCGGGACAGGGAACCTACGAGCAGTACTTC
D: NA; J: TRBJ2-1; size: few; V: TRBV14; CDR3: CASSHSGTSLVF; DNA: TGTGCCAGCAGCCATTCCGGGACATCCTTGGTCTTC
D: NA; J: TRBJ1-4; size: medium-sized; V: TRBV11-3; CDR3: CASSSQIATNEKLFF; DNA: TGTGCCAGCAGCAGTCAGATTGCAACTAATGAAAAACTGTTTTTT
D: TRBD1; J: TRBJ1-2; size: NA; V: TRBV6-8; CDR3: CASSPTGTGQGYTF; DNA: TGTGCCAGCAGTCCCACCGGGACAGGGCAGGGCTACACCTTC
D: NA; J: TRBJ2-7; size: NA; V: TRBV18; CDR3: CASSAGIYIPEQYF; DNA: TGTGCCAGCTCCGCCGGGATTTACATCCCCGAGCAGTACTTC
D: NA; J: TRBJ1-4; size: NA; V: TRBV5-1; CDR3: CASSAQGPTNEKLFF; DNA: TGCGCCAGCAGCGCCCAGGGGCCGACTAATGAAAAACTGTTTTTT
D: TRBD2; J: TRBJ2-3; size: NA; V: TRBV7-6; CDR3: CASSSRGISTDTQYF; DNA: TGTGCCAGCAGCTCGCGGGGGATCAGCACAGATACGCAGTATTTT
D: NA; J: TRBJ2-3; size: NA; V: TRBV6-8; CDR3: CASSSGTDTQYF; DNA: TGTGCCAGCAGTTCCGGCACAGATACGCAGTATTTT
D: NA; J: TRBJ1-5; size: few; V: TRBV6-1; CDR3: CASSEGDTYQPQHF; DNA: TGTGCCAGCAGTGAAGGGGACACCTATCAGCCCCAGCATTTT
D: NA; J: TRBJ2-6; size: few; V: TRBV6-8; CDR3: CASSDEGGSGANVLTF; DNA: TGTGCCAGCAGTGACGAGGGGGGCTCTGGGGCCAACGTCCTGACTTTC
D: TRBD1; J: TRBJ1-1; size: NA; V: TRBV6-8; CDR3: CASRGTENTEAFF; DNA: TGTGCCAGCAGAGGGACAGAAAACACTGAAGCTTTCTTT